The 14 T cell receptor beta chains in this list originate from one sample, sequenced in a study of CXCR3-negative and CXCR3-positive naive CD8 T cells (dated by TCRdb to the late 2010s). Sequenced using a NextSeq 550. The Human TCR Profiling Kit (MiLaboratory) was used to prepare UMI-labeled 5' RACE TRB cDNA libraries. TCRdb reprocessed the reads, so every CDR3 protein sequence counts as one entry and DNA is not shown. The table of this sample itemizes around 50,000 distinct CDR3 sequences. The ten most abundant clones make up 20% to 30% of the sample. The material sequenced was memory CD8+ T cells from blood. Sample cell subset or site, as interpreted from the label and publication: conventional CD8+ memory T cells (TMEM), sorted as controls. The receptors stem from a human donor in good health. Some clones in this sample may be carry-over from other donors' samples.

This chain links TRBV10-3 with TRBJ2-2. Germline CDR1 is ENHRY and CDR2 is SYGVKD. The CDR3 totals 17 residues. CDR3 sequence reads: CAISDFKTDSNTGELFF.

The chain employs TRBV5-1 and TRBJ2-1; TCRdb designates TRBD2, a call that cannot be tested without DNA. Per germline, CDR1 SGHRS and CDR2 YFSETQ. This CDR3 spans 15 amino acids. The CDR3 spells CASSLGSGEYNEQFF. Drawing the rest from reference TRBV5-1 and TRBJ2-1, the complete variable domain is KAGVTQTPRYLIKTRGQQVTLSCSPISGHRSVSWYQQTPGQGLQFLFEYFSETQRNKGNFPGRFSGRQFSNSRSEMNVSTLELGDSALYLCASSLGSGEYNEQFFGPGTRLTVL.

The rearrangement links TRBV15 to TRBJ2-7; there is no DNA to check the TCRdb D call of TRBD1. Germline V gene lookup returns CDR1 LNHNV and CDR2 YYDKDF (reference sequence). The CDR3 is made up of 17 amino acids. The CDR3: CATSTRTGTGNPYEQYF.

The gene calls are TRBV3-1 and TRBJ2-1. CDR3 length equals 13 residues. Germline V lookup: CDR1 LGHDT, CDR2 YNNKEL (reference sequence). The chain's CDR3 is CASSRESYNEQFF.

V is TRBV20-1 and J is TRBJ2-7; TCRdb selects TRBD1, and the lack of DNA leaves this call unchecked. The CDR3 consists of 15 residues. Germline CDR1 reads DFQATT; CDR2 reads SNEGSKA (reference sequence). The CDR3 sequence is CSARESSGWGNEQYF.

The chain's CDR3 is CSASRGAGSGANVLTF. J is TRBJ2-6 and V is TRBV20-1; TCRdb indicates TRBD1, and absent DNA this call remains unverified. This CDR3 has 16 amino acids. CDR1 is DFQATT and CDR2 is SNEGSKA in the germline V gene (reference sequence).

The rearrangement joins TRBV3-1 to TRBJ2-3; TCRdb picks TRBD2, but there is no DNA to check that call. From germline, CDR1 is LGHDT and CDR2 YNNKEL (reference sequence). The CDR3 has 16 residues. CDR3: CASSQAQAGVTDTQYF.

This chain links TRBV28 with TRBJ2-3; the D gene TCRdb calls, TRBD1, cannot be checked with no DNA. Germline CDR1 reads MDHEN; CDR2 reads SYDVKM. The length of the CDR3 is 15 residues. CDR3 in amino acids: CASSLRGLPTDTQYF.

The chain joins TRBV27 to TRBJ2-1; TCRdb selects TRBD2, and the lack of DNA leaves this call unchecked. The CDR3 spans 16 residues. CDR1 and CDR2 from the germline V gene are MNHEY and SMNVEV (reference sequence). The CDR3 protein is CASCMRLAGGNNEQFF.

This rearrangement joins TRBV7-9 to TRBJ2-5. CDR1 SEHNR and CDR2 FQNEAQ come from the germline V gene (reference sequence). The CDR3 contains 13 residues. This CDR3 is CASSLVTQETQYF.

The chain combines TRBV29-1 with TRBJ2-3; the TCRdb D gene call, TRBD1, has no DNA to confirm it. CDR3 length: 14 amino acids. Germline-derived CDR1 and CDR2 are SQVTM and ANQGSEA. The CDR3 protein is CSVEGTESTDTQYF.

The chain has TRBV29-1 and TRBJ2-7; the D gene TCRdb calls, TRBD2, cannot be checked with no DNA. The CDR3 runs to 12 residues. The germline V gene has CDR1 SQVTM and CDR2 ANQGSEA. The CDR3 spells CSVEGQGHEQYF.

The chain employs TRBV29-1 and TRBJ2-1; TCRdb gives TRBD2 as the D gene, but with no DNA this cannot be confirmed. CDR3 length: 14 residues. Germline values: CDR1 SQVTM, CDR2 ANQGSEA. CDR3 sequence reads: CSGIGTSQGNEQFF.

This rearrangement joins TRBV9 to TRBJ1-3. Per germline, CDR1 SGDLS and CDR2 YYNGEE. This CDR3 contains 17 residues. The CDR3 loop reads CASSPGGGHLEGNTIYF.